This TCR beta chain was sequenced during a study of blood T cell repertoires in COVID-19. Original analysis: Nucleated cell number was recorded as an estimate derived from reference gene primer amplification. Clones were read by immunoSEQ multiplex PCR, and TCRdb kept only the in-frame ones, dropping some. V, J and clone size are taken as reported in that table, and D and trimming were inferred from the DNA itself. The sample lists 200,000 to 250,000 clones; approximately 85% were seen once. This clonotype originated in a woman in her 70s with COVID-19, enrolled during active disease. The sequenced material came from peripheral blood.

The CDR3 nucleotides read TGTGCCAGTAACCAACAGGGGTATTTAACTTATTCACCCCTCCACTTT. Translated, it gives CASNQQGYLTYSPLHF. The V and J genes are TRBV19 and TRBJ1-6, with TRBD1 matching 7 bases. The CDR3 consists of 16 residues. Germline trimming cut 7 bases from V and 8 bases from J; bases unmatched to any gene: 14. The germline V gene has CDR1 LNHDA and CDR2 SQIVND (reference sequence).